This T cell receptor (beta chain) is from a study of shared clonotypes between healthy human individuals. On this clone: Its antigen is currently unknown.

Study-wide findings and caveats: Genetic and exposure-history diversity was limited by the small donor number. It was expected that sequencing depth would affect clonotype sharing among donors.

V lost 3 bases to trimming and J lost 2 bases, with 20 bases between them. The CDR3 loop spans 17 amino acids. In germline, CDR1 is KGHSH, CDR2 LQKENI. Generated by immunoSEQ multiplex PCR, the TCRdb table keeps only in-frame clones and is missing some. Here the sample spans some 790,000 clones, roughly 72% being singletons. Sequencing was done on a sample of memory CD4+ T cells sorted from blood. Subset: CD45RA-negative fraction. The chain has TRBV18 and TRBJ2-7; TRBD1 is a possible D gene (6 bases). The TCR comes from a woman under 40 in good health. The CDR3 is CASSPDGTGSLAYEQYF. The CDR3 bases are TGTGCCAGCTCACCGGATGGAACAGGGTCCTTGGCCTACGAGCAGTACTTC.